This T cell receptor (beta chain) was captured by sequencing in a study of cytomegalovirus exposure and HLA in healthy donors. The germline CDR1 and CDR2 sequences are SGHRS and YFSETQ. V lost 0 bases to trimming and J lost 0 bases, with 16 bases between them. The length of the CDR3 is 18 residues. With 60 Vbeta and 13 Jbeta primers, the PCR was carried out. Method: immunoSEQ multiplex PCR; TCRdb's copy keeps in-frame clones and lacks some. This sample carries 95,000 to 150,000 clones, approximately 72% of them seen once, and the ten largest clones take just under 8.5%. The TCR sequence derives from a woman between 35 and 50 years old in good health and CMV-seropositive. The chain combines TRBV5-1 with TRBJ2-1; a possible D gene is TRBD2 (5 bases). Sequencing was carried out using PBMCs. CDR3 bases: TGCGCCAGCAGCTTGGACGGGCGAAGCGGCAGCTCCTACAATGAGCAGTTCTTC. Protein sequence: CASSLDGRSGSSYNEQFF. Full variable domain (remainder filled in from reference TRBV5-1 and TRBJ2-1): KAGVTQTPRYLIKTRGQQVTLSCSPISGHRSVSWYQQTPGQGLQFLFEYFSETQRNKGNFPGRFSGRQFSNSRSEMNVSTLELGDSALYLCASSLDGRSGSSYNEQFFGPGTRLTVL.